A single sample gave rise to the 24 T cell receptor beta chains below, sequenced in a study of cytomegalovirus exposure and HLA in healthy donors. This PCR relied on a set of 60 Vbeta primers and 13 Jbeta primers. The repertoire was sequenced with immunoSEQ multiplex PCR; TCRdb's copy has only in-frame clones and lacks some. Among 150,000 or so clones listed, approximately 81% were seen once. Material for sequencing was PBMCs. Receptors originate from a male donor in good health and CMV-seronegative.

The CDR3 loop reads CASSLIAGGNEQFF. CDR3 sequence (DNA): TGTGCCAGCAGCTTAATAGCAGGGGGCAATGAGCAGTTCTTC. The chain uses TRBV7-7 and TRBJ2-1, with 7 positions matching TRBD1. V trimming: 2 bases; J trimming: 6 bases; junction bases outside the gene matches: 4. Germline V CDR1 and CDR2: SSHAT, FNYEAQ (reference sequence). The CDR3 is 14 residues long.

The chain employs TRBV6-5 and TRBJ2-7, with D tentatively TRBD2 (7 bases). This CDR3 region has 15 residues. Germline values: CDR1 MNHEY, CDR2 SVGAGI. V lost 7 bases to trimming and J lost 3 bases, with 19 bases between them. CDR3 sequence (DNA): TGTGCCAGCACCAATAGGGGGGGGGCAGTCTACGAGCAGTACTTC. Encoded protein: CASTNRGGAVYEQYF.

The V and J genes are TRBV7-9 and TRBJ1-2, with 8 bases matching TRBD1. V was clipped by 5 bases and J by 4 bases; unmatched bases: 9. The CDR3 is made up of 15 amino acids. Germline V gene lookup returns CDR1 SEHNR and CDR2 FQNEAQ (reference sequence). The DNA for the CDR3 is TGTGCCAGCAGCCTCCAGGGGGCGACGTCCTATGGCTACACCTTC. It encodes CASSLQGATSYGYTF.

The chain carries TRBV9 and TRBJ2-1; D is unresolved. The V gene lost 3 bases and the J gene lost 8 bases, with 21 bases spanning the gap. CDR1 and CDR2 (germline): SGDLS, YYNGEE. This CDR3 spans 16 amino acids. The CDR3 reads CASSAVLEARGDEQFF. As DNA, the CDR3 is TGTGCCAGCAGCGCTGTTTTAGAGGCCCGAGGCGATGAGCAGTTCTTC.

The J gene is TRBJ1-2, the V gene TRBV2; D gene ambiguous. The CDR3 runs 15 residues. In germline, CDR1 is SNHLY, CDR2 FYNNEI. V was clipped by 7 bases and J by 0 bases, with 15 bases between them. The CDR3 nucleotides are TGTGCCAGCATCCACAGAATAAACGCTAACTATGGCTACACCTTC. The encoded protein is CASIHRINANYGYTF.

This clone was seen a single time. The chain uses TRBV6-1 and TRBJ2-5, with D possibly TRBD1 on 6 matching bases. TRBJ2-7 matches the DNA end more closely, so the J call is doubtful. Germline CDR1 is MNHNS and CDR2 is SASEGT. The CDR3 contains 14 residues. This chain's CDR3 is CASSAGHISYEQYF. In DNA form, the CDR3 reads TGTGCCAGCAGTGCGGGACATATCTCCTACGAGCAGTACTTC.

V and J are TRBV28 and TRBJ2-1, with 7 bases identical to TRBD2. CDR1 and CDR2 (germline): MDHEN, SYDVKM. The CDR3 has 15 amino acids. With 6 bases clipped from V and 3 bases from J, the junction kept 8 bases outside the gene matches. CDR3: CASRNLGLVYNEQFF. The CDR3 bases are TGTGCCAGCAGGAACCTAGGACTAGTCTACAATGAGCAGTTCTTC.

The rearrangement uses TRBV9 and TRBJ1-4; D is possibly TRBD1 (5 bases). The CDR3 loop spans 16 amino acids. V lost 4 bases, J lost 6 bases, and 19 bases lay in between. Germline V lookup: CDR1 SGDLS, CDR2 YYNGEE. The CDR3 DNA is TGTGCCAGCAGCCCCAGAATTGGGGCCGAAGATGAAAAACTGTTTTTT. Its protein product is CASSPRIGAEDEKLFF.

This clone was found a few times. The chain combines TRBV18 with TRBJ2-2, with no clear D. V shed 0 bases and J shed 7 bases, with 9 bases lying between them. Germline CDR1 KGHSH, CDR2 LQKENI. This CDR3 is 14 amino acids long. CDR3 protein: CASSPPSLYGELFF. CDR3 sequence (DNA): TGTGCCAGCTCACCACCCTCTCTCTACGGGGAGCTGTTTTTT. The full variable domain, rest sourced from reference TRBV18 and TRBJ2-2, is NAGVMQNPRHLVRRRGQEARLRCSPMKGHSHVYWYRQLPEEGLKFMVYLQKENIIDESGMPKERFSAEFPKEGPSILRIQQVVRGDSAAYFCASSPPSLYGELFFGEGSRLTVL.

CDR3 sequence reads: CASSTGARISTEAFF. CDR3 coding DNA: TGTGCCAGCAGCACAGGGGCGCGGATCAGCACTGAAGCTTTCTTT. V is TRBV2 and J is TRBJ1-1, with 7 bases that match TRBD1. This CDR3 is 15 amino acids long. The J segment lost 4 bases and the V segment lost 6 bases, leaving 11 bases of the junction unmatched. Germline loops: CDR1 SNHLY, CDR2 FYNNEI.

The CDR3 region has the DNA TGTGCCAGCAGCGTAGGGCAAGGGGACAACTACGAGCAGTACTTC. Its translation: CASSVGQGDNYEQYF. The J gene is TRBJ2-7, the V gene TRBV9, with a possible D match to TRBD1 (6 bases). Looked up from germline, CDR1 is SGDLS and CDR2 is YYNGEE. The V end was cut by 0 bases, the J end by 3 bases, with 13 bases between. The CDR3 is 15 amino acids.

This clone showed up just once. The rearrangement joins TRBV28 to TRBJ1-3, with D uncertain. Trimming shortened V by 5 bases and J by 3 bases, and 8 bases separated the two germline ends. Looked up from germline, CDR1 is MDHEN and CDR2 is SYDVKM. The CDR3 is 13 residues long. DNA for the CDR3: TGTGCCAGCAGTGAGGGAAGTGGAAACACCATATATTTT. Translating gives CASSEGSGNTIYF.

This chain links TRBV18 with TRBJ2-7, with D perhaps matching TRBD1 (5 bases). The length of the CDR3 is 14 residues. CDR1 KGHSH and CDR2 LQKENI come from the germline V gene. The germline V and J ends were trimmed by 0 bases and 1 base, with 7 bases remaining between them. The DNA of the CDR3 is TGTGCCAGCTCACCACCGCCAGGGTCCTACGAGCAGTACTTC. Its protein is CASSPPPGSYEQYF.

A single count supports this clone. The junction differs from germline at one of its ends, possibly a read error. This sequence joins TRBV18 and TRBJ2-5; no firm D call. Per germline, CDR1 KGHSH and CDR2 LQKENI. This CDR3 contains 14 residues. CDR3 region: CASSPQVRQEAQYF. In nucleotides, the CDR3 is TGTGCCAGCTCACCCCAAGTCCGGCAAGAGGCCCAGTACTTC.

Remarks on this clone: The junction shows a germline mismatch at one end, possibly a read error. The genes are TRBV7-9 and TRBJ1-1; no definite D call. Germline CDR1 SEHNR, CDR2 FQNEAQ (reference sequence). The CDR3 has 11 amino acids. DNA for the CDR3: TGTGCCAGCAGCCCCGGTACTGAAACTTTCTTT. Protein product: CASSPGTETFF.

The CDR3: CASRAGAYEQYF. For the CDR3, the DNA is TGTGCCAGCAGGGCGGGAGCCTACGAGCAGTACTTC. The J gene is TRBJ2-5, the V gene TRBV6-5, with 7 bases identical to TRBD2. The DNA matches TRBJ2-7 better at its end, which makes the J call doubtful. The CDR3 runs to 12 residues. Germline V CDR1 and CDR2: MNHEY, SVGAGI.

This chain connects TRBV27 to TRBJ1-1; D might be TRBD1 (6 bases). V was pared by 5 bases and J by 2 bases, with 12 bases between. The CDR3 is made up of 14 amino acids. CDR1 is MNHEY, CDR2 SMNVEV, per germline (reference sequence). The CDR3 here is CASSKNRVNTEAFF. In nucleotides, the CDR3 is TGTGCCAGCAGTAAAAACAGGGTTAACACTGAAGCTTTCTTT.

V gene TRBV19 combines with J gene TRBJ1-2; D call uncertain. The CDR3 covers 13 residues. Trimming took off 3 bases at V and 4 bases at J, with 9 bases between the two ends. Per germline, CDR1 LNHDA and CDR2 SQIVND (reference sequence). The CDR3 nucleotides are TGTGCCAGTAGTATTGGGCAGTCCTATGGCTACACCTTC. This gives the protein CASSIGQSYGYTF.

This chain joins TRBV6-1 and TRBJ2-5; TRBD1 aligns across 8 bases. CDR1 is MNHNS, CDR2 SASEGT, per germline. The CDR3 has 14 residues. V was clipped by 5 bases and J by 6 bases; unmatched bases: 8. The CDR3 bases are TGTGCCAGCAGTTCCGGCCGGACAGGGAAGACCCAGTACTTC. Residues: CASSSGRTGKTQYF.

About this clone itself: Other DNA sequences from this sample encode an identical CDR3 as well. The CDR3, as DNA: TGTGCCAGCAGTGAAGTGGGACAGATAATGAATTCACCCCTCCACTTT. The encoded protein is CASSEVGQIMNSPLHF. This chain uses TRBV2 with TRBJ1-6; 7 positions match TRBD1. Germline CDR1 is SNHLY and CDR2 is FYNNEI. Germline trimming cut 1 base from V and 7 bases from J; bases unmatched to any gene: 7. CDR3 length: 16 residues. Based on the CDR3 plus reference TRBV2 and TRBJ1-6, the full variable domain is EPEVTQTPSHQVTQMGQEVILRCVPISNHLYFYWYRQILGQKVEFLVSFYNNEISEKSEIFDDQFSVERPDGSNFTLKIRSTKLEDSAMYFCASSEVGQIMNSPLHFGNGTRLTVT.

The chain links TRBV7-3 to TRBJ2-7, with TRBD1 matching over 9 bases. The junction had 9 bases not matched to a gene; V was cut back by 5 bases and J by 4 bases. Germline values: CDR1 SGHTA, CDR2 FQGTGA. This CDR3 spans 15 amino acids. CDR3 nucleotides: TGTGCCAGCAGCGCCGGGACAGGGAGCCGGTACGAGCAGTACTTC. Amino acids: CASSAGTGSRYEQYF.

The chain carries TRBV4-1 and TRBJ2-7; TRBD2 might be the D (6 bases). The CDR3 has 16 residues. Germline V gene lookup returns CDR1 MGHRA and CDR2 YSYEKL. V lost 0 bases and J 0 bases, leaving 12 bases between the germline ends. CDR3 residues: CASSQDWEESSYEQYF. CDR3 nucleotide sequence: TGCGCCAGCAGCCAAGATTGGGAGGAAAGCTCCTACGAGCAGTACTTC.

The chain joins TRBV6-5 to TRBJ1-6, with TRBD1 identical over 8 bases. The CDR3 sequence is 14 residues long. The V gene end was trimmed by 6 bases and the J gene end by 7 bases; junction bases not matched to a gene: 5. CDR1 is MNHEY and CDR2 is SVGAGI in the germline V gene. The CDR3 DNA follows: TGTGCCAGCAGCCGACAGGGGATAAATTCACCCCTCCACTTT. Its translation is CASSRQGINSPLHF.

The chain recombines TRBV2 with TRBJ2-3; 7 bases agree with TRBD1. Germline CDR1 SNHLY, CDR2 FYNNEI. Germline trimming cut 7 bases from V and 4 bases from J; bases unmatched to any gene: 5. The CDR3 sequence is 13 residues long. CDR3 loop: CASNDRASDTQYF. The CDR3 DNA follows: TGTGCCAGCAATGACAGGGCCTCAGATACGCAGTATTTT.